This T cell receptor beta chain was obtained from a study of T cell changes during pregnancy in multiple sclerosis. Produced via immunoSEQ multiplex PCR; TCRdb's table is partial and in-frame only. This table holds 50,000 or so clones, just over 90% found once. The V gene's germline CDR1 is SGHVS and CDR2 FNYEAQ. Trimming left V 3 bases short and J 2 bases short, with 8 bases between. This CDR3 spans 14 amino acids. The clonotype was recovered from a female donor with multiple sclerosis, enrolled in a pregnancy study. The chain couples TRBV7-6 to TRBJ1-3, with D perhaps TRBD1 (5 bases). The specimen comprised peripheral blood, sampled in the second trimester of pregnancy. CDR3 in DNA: TGTGCCAGCAGCTTGCCGGGGGCTGGAAACACCATATATTTT. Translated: CASSLPGAGNTIYF.